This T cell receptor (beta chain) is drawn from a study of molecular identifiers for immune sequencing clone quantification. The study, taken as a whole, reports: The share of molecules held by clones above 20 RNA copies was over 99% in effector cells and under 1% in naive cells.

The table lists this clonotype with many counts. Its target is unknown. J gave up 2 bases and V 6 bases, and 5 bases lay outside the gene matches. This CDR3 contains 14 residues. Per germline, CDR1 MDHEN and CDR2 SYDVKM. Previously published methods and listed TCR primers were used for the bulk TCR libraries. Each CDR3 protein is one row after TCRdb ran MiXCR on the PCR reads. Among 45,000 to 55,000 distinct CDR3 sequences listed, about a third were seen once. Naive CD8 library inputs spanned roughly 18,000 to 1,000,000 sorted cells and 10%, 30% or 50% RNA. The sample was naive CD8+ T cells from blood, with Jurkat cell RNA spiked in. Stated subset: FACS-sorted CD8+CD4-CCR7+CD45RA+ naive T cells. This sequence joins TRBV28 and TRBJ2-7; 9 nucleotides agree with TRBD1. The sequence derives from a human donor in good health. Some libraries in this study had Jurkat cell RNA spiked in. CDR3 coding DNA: TGTGCCAGCAGCCTCGGGACAGGGCCCTACGAGCAGTACTTC. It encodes CASSLGTGPYEQYF.